Listed below are T cell receptor beta chains from one sample, sequenced in a study of metastatic and nonmetastatic thyroid tumors. TCRdb reanalyzed the PCR reads with MiXCR. The table includes under 20,000 clones, 21% detected once. Sequenced material: tumor tissue. The source is a female donor with papillary thyroid cancer or a benign thyroid nodule (not recorded which). Some clones in this sample may be carry-over from other donors' samples. CDR3s include the opening cysteine and the closing phenylalanine or tryptophan. Each record gives: CDR3 protein, CDR3 DNA, clone size, J gene, D gene, V gene. A D gene is named only where the DNA matches it firmly. Clone size is not always given. Where it is, it says once, few, many or a class for expanded clones.

CATSDGSGSQPQHF TGTGCCACCAGTGATGGCTCAGGGTCCCAGCCCCAGCATTTT . TRBJ1-5 . TRBV24-1
CSAKLAGEVGQYF TGCAGTGCTAAACTAGCGGGAGAAGTCGGGCAGTACTTC many TRBJ2-7 TRBD2 TRBV20-1
CASSSGTAKDNEKLFF TGTGCCAGCAGCTCAGGGACAGCGAAAGATAATGAAAAACTGTTTTTT many TRBJ1-4 TRBD1 TRBV7-9
CAISSTSGPYEQYF TGTGCCATCAGTTCGACTAGCGGGCCTTACGAGCAGTACTTC few TRBJ2-7 TRBD2 TRBV10-3
CASSQQVAWTEAFF TGCGCCAGCAGTCAACAGGTGGCGTGGACTGAAGCTTTCTTT . TRBJ1-1 . TRBV4-1
CSARDDTVWREQYF TGCAGTGCTAGGGATGACACGGTATGGCGCGAGCAGTACTTC medium-sized TRBJ2-7 . TRBV20-1
CASSPGLALRSYNEQFF TGTGCCAGCAGCCCAGGACTAGCTCTTCGCTCCTACAATGAGCAGTTCTTC many TRBJ2-1 TRBD2 TRBV7-3
CASSRGQGGYEQYF TGTGCCAGCAGCAGAGGACAGGGGGGCTACGAGCAGTACTTC . TRBJ2-7 TRBD1 TRBV4-2
CASTYGGEGYNEQFF TGTGCCAGCACTTACGGGGGGGAGGGCTACAATGAGCAGTTCTTC many TRBJ2-1 TRBD2 TRBV9
CASSGTYRGTEAFF TGTGCCAGCAGTGGGACTTACAGGGGAACTGAAGCTTTCTTT many TRBJ1-1 TRBD1 TRBV2
CASRRESVGELFF TGTGCCAGCCGGAGGGAATCGGTCGGGGAGCTGTTTTTT few TRBJ2-2 . TRBV6-2/TRBV6-3
CASSPSQGLAAFRANTGELFF TGTGCCAGCAGTCCTTCCCAGGGACTAGCGGCGTTCCGCGCGAACACCGGGGAGCTGTTTTTT many TRBJ2-2 TRBD2 TRBV6-6
CASSPDRFYEQYF TGTGCCAGCAGCCCGGACAGATTCTACGAGCAGTACTTC many TRBJ2-7 . TRBV7-2
CASSSLGGGNEAFF TGTGCCAGCAGTTCCCTGGGGGGGGGGAATGAAGCTTTCTTT many TRBJ1-1 . TRBV27
CASSPRDSYGYTF TGTGCCAGCAGCCCCAGGGACAGCTATGGCTACACCTTC many TRBJ1-2 TRBD1 TRBV11-3
CASRPGQASYSNQPQHF TGTGCCAGCAGACCGGGACAAGCATCTTATAGCAATCAGCCCCAGCATTTT few TRBJ1-5 . TRBV6-1
CASSLNLGDTQYF TGTGCCAGCAGCTTAAACCTAGGAGATACGCAGTATTTT many TRBJ2-3 . TRBV7-2
CASSDEGTSGRYEQFF TGTGCCAGCTCCGATGAGGGGACTAGCGGGAGATATGAGCAGTTCTTC many TRBJ2-1 TRBD2 TRBV9
CASSLPYTGELFF TGTGCCAGCAGCTTACCTTACACCGGGGAGCTGTTTTTT medium-sized TRBJ2-2 . TRBV11-3
CASGTSGESDTQYF TGTGCCAGCGGGACTAGCGGGGAGTCAGATACGCAGTATTTT many TRBJ2-3 TRBD2 TRBV12-3/TRBV12-4
CSASLGLAGATNLEETQYF TGCAGTGCTAGTCTAGGGCTAGCGGGAGCCACAAACCTGGAGGAGACCCAGTACTTC . TRBJ2-5 TRBD2 TRBV20-1
CSFDLPGGVTEAFF TGCAGCTTTGACCTCCCGGGGGGAGTCACTGAAGCTTTCTTT . TRBJ1-1 . TRBV29-1
CASIAGRNYGYTF TGTGCCAGCATCGCCGGGCGTAACTATGGCTACACCTTC few TRBJ1-2 . TRBV28
CASSHTRREGENQPQHF TGTGCCAGCAGTCACACCCGCAGGGAGGGCGAAAATCAGCCCCAGCATTTT many TRBJ1-5 . TRBV6-2/TRBV6-3
CASSRQGSRYEQYF TGTGCCTCAAGTCGGCAGGGGTCGCGCTACGAGCAGTACTTC . TRBJ2-7 . TRBV30
CASSHGLAVQETQYF TGTGCCAGCTCTCACGGACTAGCGGTACAAGAGACCCAGTACTTC few TRBJ2-5 TRBD2 TRBV6-1
CASSLSASGNTIYF TGCGCCAGCAGCTTGTCAGCCTCTGGAAACACCATATATTTT . TRBJ1-3 . TRBV5-1
CASSYSPETLTHGLHF TGTGCCAGCAGTTACTCCCCGGAGACCCTGACTCACGGACTCCACTTT . TRBJ1-6 . TRBV6-5
CASSPGRNEKLFF TGCGCCAGCAGCCCCGGGCGAAATGAGAAACTGTTTTTT few TRBJ1-4 . TRBV5-1
CASSLDRLVDTQYF TGCGCCAGCAGCTTGGATAGACTCGTAGATACGCAGTATTTT many TRBJ2-3 . TRBV5-1
CASSFLGGDGYTF TGTGCCAGCAGCTTTTTGGGGGGCGATGGCTACACCTTC many TRBJ1-2 . TRBV7-2
CASTRGGSRGDTQYF TGTGCCAGCACTCGAGGTGGATCCCGAGGAGATACGCAGTATTTT many TRBJ2-3 . TRBV7-2
CSAKGNNEQFFGPGTVWGYTF . . TRBJ1-2 . TRBV20-1